This T cell receptor (beta chain) was profiled in a study of T-cell memory formation after mild COVID-19. Germline assignment: CDR1 SQVTM and CDR2 ANQGSEA. With 5 bases removed from V and 2 bases from J, the gap between germline ends came to 12 bases. The length of the CDR3 is 13 residues. TCRdb itself ran the 5' RACE reads through MiXCR, one entry per CDR3 protein. The table lists hundreds of thousands of distinct CDR3 sequences, less than 25% of them singletons. The sequencing sample was made of PBMCs or a T cell subset sorted from them (not recorded which). V usage is TRBV29-1 and J usage is TRBJ1-2, with D possibly matching TRBD1 (6 bases). This sequence originates from an adult woman who had mild COVID-19 (a few samples of this study predate the infection). Cell type and time point are not known. The CDR3 DNA reads TGCAGCGTTCTCCGGACAGAGAACTATGGCTACACCTTC. This codes for CSVLRTENYGYTF.